Below are 11 T cell receptor beta chains sequenced from a single sample in a study of blood T cell repertoires in COVID-19. Some clones are missing from TCRdb's copy, which holds only in-frame ones; the method was immunoSEQ multiplex PCR. The sample contains 230,000 or so clones, around 83% of which appear only once. The sequenced material came from peripheral blood. These receptors were collected from a man aged 40-55 years with active or convalescent COVID-19.

The chain carries TRBV7-2 and TRBJ2-5, with a possible D match to TRBD1 (5 bases). CDR3 length equals 15 residues. Trimming cost V 0 bases and J 1 base, with 9 bases left between them. Germline CDR1 SGHTA, CDR2 FQGNSA. The CDR3 DNA reads as TGTGCCAGCAGCTTAGCGGGGCAGCCCCAAGAGACCCAGTACTTC. Its protein is CASSLAGQPQETQYF.

The chain uses TRBV5-4 and TRBJ1-1; TRBD1 might be the D (6 bases). Germline-derived CDR1 and CDR2 are SGHNT and YYREEE (reference sequence). The CDR3 extends over 13 amino acids. V lost 8 bases, J lost 5 bases, and 16 bases lay in between. The CDR3 DNA follows: TGTGCCAGATCGACACAGGGTAAGACTGAAGCTTTCTTT. Amino acids: CARSTQGKTEAFF. Full variable domain (missing parts from reference TRBV5-4 and TRBJ1-1): ETGVTQSPTHLIKTRGQQVTLRCSSQSGHNTVSWYQQALGQGPQFIFQYYREEENGRGNFPPRFSGLQFPNYSSELNVNALELDDSALYLCARSTQGKTEAFFGQGTRLTVV.

This chain links TRBV27 with TRBJ2-3; TRBD2 matches at 7 bases. CDR3 length: 15 residues. After removal of 5 bases from V and 0 bases from J, the junction contained 5 bases not matched to a gene. CDR1 is MNHEY and CDR2 is SMNVEV in the germline V gene (reference sequence). CDR3 DNA sequence: TGTGCCAGCAGTGTCATGGGGGGGAGCACAGATACGCAGTATTTT. Translation: CASSVMGGSTDTQYF.

The chain's CDR3 is CASSIVRVDQPQHF. In DNA, the CDR3 is TGTGCCAGTAGTATAGTCCGGGTGGATCAGCCCCAGCATTTT. The chain combines TRBV19 with TRBJ1-5; D is undetermined. V lost 1 base and J 5 bases, leaving 9 bases between the germline ends. Looked up from germline, CDR1 is LNHDA and CDR2 is SQIVND (reference sequence). The CDR3 covers 14 residues.

This CDR3 is CASSLYMNTEAFF. The CDR3 DNA reads as TGCGCCAGCAGCTTGTATATGAACACTGAAGCTTTCTTT. This chain connects TRBV5-1 to TRBJ1-1, with D unresolved. Deletions cut 1 base from V and 0 bases from J, with 4 bases between. Germline lookup yields CDR1 SGHRS and CDR2 YFSETQ. The CDR3 is made up of 13 amino acids.

This rearrangement joins TRBV10-3 to TRBJ1-2, with 9 bases lining up with TRBD1. This CDR3 is built from 14 residues. Per germline, CDR1 ENHRY and CDR2 SYGVKD. V dropped 6 bases and J dropped 6; count of bases not matched to a gene: 8. The CDR3 region is CAISPKTGGDGYTF. The CDR3 DNA reads as TGTGCCATCAGCCCAAAGACAGGGGGGGATGGCTACACCTTC.

The genes are TRBV6-5 and TRBJ1-6, with 7 bases that match TRBD1. V dropped 5 bases and J dropped 5; count of bases not matched to a gene: 3. The CDR3 covers 14 residues. Looked up from germline, CDR1 is MNHEY and CDR2 is SVGAGI. CDR3: CASSRTGNNSPLHF. The CDR3, as DNA: TGTGCCAGCAGTCGGACAGGCAATAATTCACCCCTCCACTTT.

J is TRBJ2-5 and V is TRBV5-1; 9 bases are a match to TRBD1. V gave up 4 bases and J gave up 5 bases; unmatched junction bases: 15. The CDR3 totals 17 residues. Germline lookup yields CDR1 SGHRS and CDR2 YFSETQ. The CDR3 bases are TGCGCCAGCAGCCCCCTCCCGACAGGGGGGTCCGGTGAGACCCAGTACTTC. Translated: CASSPLPTGGSGETQYF.

This clone was counted a few times. This chain connects TRBV11-3 to TRBJ2-1, with D possibly TRBD2 on 6 matching bases. The CDR3 loop spans 13 amino acids. Germline V lookup: CDR1 SGHNT, CDR2 YENEEA. V gave up 0 bases and J gave up 10 bases, with 10 bases separating them. CDR3 in amino acids: CASSLEEGREQFF. CDR3 in DNA: TGTGCCAGCAGCTTAGAGGAGGGGAGGGAGCAGTTCTTC.

This chain connects TRBV7-3 to TRBJ1-2; no clear D. CDR1 is SGHTA and CDR2 is FQGTGA in the germline V gene. Between the trimmed V and J ends, which lost 5 bases and 7 bases, there was a span of 14 bases. This CDR3 region has 13 residues. CDR3 region: CASSPLEDSGYTF. The CDR3 DNA sequence: TGTGCCAGCAGCCCATTGGAGGACTCTGGCTACACCTTC.

The CDR3 sequence: CASSAGWFWQETQYF. In nucleotides, the CDR3 is TGTGCCAGCAGCGCAGGGTGGTTTTGGCAAGAGACCCAGTACTTC. The chain employs TRBV6-5 and TRBJ2-5, with D maybe TRBD1 (5 bases). Trimming stripped 6 bases from V and 2 bases from J, with 16 bases between. This CDR3 has 15 residues. The germline gives CDR1 MNHEY, CDR2 SVGAGI.